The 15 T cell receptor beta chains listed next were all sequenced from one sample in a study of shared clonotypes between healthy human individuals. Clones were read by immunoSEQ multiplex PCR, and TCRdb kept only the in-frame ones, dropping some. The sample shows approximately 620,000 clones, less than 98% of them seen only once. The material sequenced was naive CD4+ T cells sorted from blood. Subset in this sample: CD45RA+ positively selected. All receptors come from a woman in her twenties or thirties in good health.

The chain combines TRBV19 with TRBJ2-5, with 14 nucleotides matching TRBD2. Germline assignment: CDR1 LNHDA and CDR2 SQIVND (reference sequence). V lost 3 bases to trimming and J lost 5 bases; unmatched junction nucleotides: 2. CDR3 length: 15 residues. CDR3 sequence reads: CASSMGLAGVETQYF. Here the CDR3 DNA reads TGTGCCAGTAGTATGGGACTAGCGGGAGTTGAGACCCAGTACTTC.

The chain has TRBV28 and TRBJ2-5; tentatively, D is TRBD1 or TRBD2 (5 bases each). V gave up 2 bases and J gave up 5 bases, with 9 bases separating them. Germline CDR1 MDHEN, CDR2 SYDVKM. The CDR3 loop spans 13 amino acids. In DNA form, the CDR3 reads TGTGCCAGCAGTTTAGCCGGGGACGAGACCCAGTACTTC. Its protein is CASSLAGDETQYF. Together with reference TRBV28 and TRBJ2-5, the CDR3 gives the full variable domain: DVKVTQSSRYLVKRTGEKVFLECVQDMDHENMFWYRQDPGLGLRLIYFSYDVKMKEKGDIPEGYSVSREKKERFSLILESASTNQTSMYLCASSLAGDETQYFGPGTRLLVL.

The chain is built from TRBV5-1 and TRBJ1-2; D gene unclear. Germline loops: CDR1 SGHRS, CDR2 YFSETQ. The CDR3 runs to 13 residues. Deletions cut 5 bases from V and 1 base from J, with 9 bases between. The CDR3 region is CASRRQDNYGYTF. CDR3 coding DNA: TGCGCCAGCAGACGTCAAGATAACTATGGCTACACCTTC.

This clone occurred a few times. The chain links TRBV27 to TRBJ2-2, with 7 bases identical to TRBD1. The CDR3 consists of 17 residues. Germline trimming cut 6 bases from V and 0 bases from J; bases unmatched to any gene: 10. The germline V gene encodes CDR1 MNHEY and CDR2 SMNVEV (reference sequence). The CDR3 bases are TGTGCCAGCAGCCACTGGATGGGACAGCCGAACACCGGGGAGCTGTTTTTT. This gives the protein CASSHWMGQPNTGELFF.

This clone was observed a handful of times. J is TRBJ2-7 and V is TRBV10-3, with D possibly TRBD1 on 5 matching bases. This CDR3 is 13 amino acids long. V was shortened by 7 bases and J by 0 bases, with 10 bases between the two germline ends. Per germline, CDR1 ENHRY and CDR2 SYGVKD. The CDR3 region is CAIMTASSYEQYF. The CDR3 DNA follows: TGTGCCATCATGACAGCGAGCTCCTACGAGCAGTACTTC.

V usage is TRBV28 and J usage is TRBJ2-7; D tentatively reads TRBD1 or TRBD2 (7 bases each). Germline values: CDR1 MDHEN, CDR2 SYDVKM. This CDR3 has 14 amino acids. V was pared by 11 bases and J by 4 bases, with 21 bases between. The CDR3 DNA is TGTGCCTCCTTCGCGGGGGACAGACCGTACGAGCAGTACTTC. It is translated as CASFAGDRPYEQYF. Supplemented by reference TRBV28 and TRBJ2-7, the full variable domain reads DVKVTQSSRYLVKRTGEKVFLECVQDMDHENMFWYRQDPGLGLRLIYFSYDVKMKEKGDIPEGYSVSREKKERFSLILESASTNQTSMYLCASFAGDRPYEQYFGPGTRLTVT.

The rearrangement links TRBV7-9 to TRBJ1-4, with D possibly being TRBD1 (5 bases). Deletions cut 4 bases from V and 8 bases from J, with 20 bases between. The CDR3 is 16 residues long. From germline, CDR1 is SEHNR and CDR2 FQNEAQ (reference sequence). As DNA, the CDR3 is TGTGCCAGCAGCTCCTCCCAGGGTTTTGTTTGGGAAAAACTGTTTTTT. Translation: CASSSSQGFVWEKLFF.

CDR3 residues: CAISESPVYEQYF. The CDR3 coding sequence is TGTGCCATCAGTGAGTCGCCCGTTTACGAGCAGTACTTC. The chain has TRBV10-3 and TRBJ2-7; D gene unclear. The CDR3 totals 13 residues. The germline V gene has CDR1 ENHRY and CDR2 SYGVKD. V gave up 0 bases and J gave up 4 bases, with 7 bases separating them.

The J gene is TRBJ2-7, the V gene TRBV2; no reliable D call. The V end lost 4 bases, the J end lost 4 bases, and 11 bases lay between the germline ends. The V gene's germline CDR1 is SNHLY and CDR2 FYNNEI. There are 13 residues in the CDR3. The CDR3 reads CASSALLWYEQYF. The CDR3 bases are TGTGCCAGCAGTGCCCTTTTATGGTACGAGCAGTACTTC.

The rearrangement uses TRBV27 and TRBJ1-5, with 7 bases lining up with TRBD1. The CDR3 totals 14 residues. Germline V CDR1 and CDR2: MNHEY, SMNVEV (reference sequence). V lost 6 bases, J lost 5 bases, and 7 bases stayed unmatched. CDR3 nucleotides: TGTGCCAGCAGAGTGGGACAGAACTATCAGCCCCAGCATTTT. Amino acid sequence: CASRVGQNYQPQHF.

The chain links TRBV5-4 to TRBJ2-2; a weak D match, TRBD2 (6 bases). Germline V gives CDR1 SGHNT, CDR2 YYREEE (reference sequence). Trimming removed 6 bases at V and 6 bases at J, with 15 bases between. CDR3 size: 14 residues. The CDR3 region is CASTRDSFSGELFF. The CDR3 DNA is TGTGCCAGCACCCGGGACTCCTTCTCCGGGGAGCTGTTTTTT.

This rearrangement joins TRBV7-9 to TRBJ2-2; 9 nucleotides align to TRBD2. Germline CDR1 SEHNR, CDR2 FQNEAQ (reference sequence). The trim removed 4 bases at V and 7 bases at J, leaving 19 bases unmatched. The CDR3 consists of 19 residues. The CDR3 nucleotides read TGTGCCAGCAGCTACCCGCTGGGGACTAGCCCTAGATTCGGCGGGGAGCTGTTTTTT. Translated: CASSYPLGTSPRFGGELFF.

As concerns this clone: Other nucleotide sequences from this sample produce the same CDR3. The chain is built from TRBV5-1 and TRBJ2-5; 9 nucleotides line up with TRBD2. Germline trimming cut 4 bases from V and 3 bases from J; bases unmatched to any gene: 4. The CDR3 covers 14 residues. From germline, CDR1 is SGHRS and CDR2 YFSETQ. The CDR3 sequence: CASSLLAGEETQYF. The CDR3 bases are TGCGCCAGCAGCCTGTTAGCGGGAGAAGAGACCCAGTACTTC.

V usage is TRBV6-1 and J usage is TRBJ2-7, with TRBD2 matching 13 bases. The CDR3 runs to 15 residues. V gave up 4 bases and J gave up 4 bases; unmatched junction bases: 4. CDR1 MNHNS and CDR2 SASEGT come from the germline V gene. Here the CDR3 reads CASSGTSGSLYEQYF. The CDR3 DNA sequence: TGTGCCAGCAGTGGGACTAGCGGGAGCCTTTACGAGCAGTACTTC.

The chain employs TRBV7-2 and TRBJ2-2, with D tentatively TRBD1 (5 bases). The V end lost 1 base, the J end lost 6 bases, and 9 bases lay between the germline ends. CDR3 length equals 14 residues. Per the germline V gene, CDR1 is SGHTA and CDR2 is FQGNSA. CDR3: CASSLDAGPGELFF. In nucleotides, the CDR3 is TGTGCCAGCAGCTTAGACGCAGGGCCCGGGGAGCTGTTTTTT.